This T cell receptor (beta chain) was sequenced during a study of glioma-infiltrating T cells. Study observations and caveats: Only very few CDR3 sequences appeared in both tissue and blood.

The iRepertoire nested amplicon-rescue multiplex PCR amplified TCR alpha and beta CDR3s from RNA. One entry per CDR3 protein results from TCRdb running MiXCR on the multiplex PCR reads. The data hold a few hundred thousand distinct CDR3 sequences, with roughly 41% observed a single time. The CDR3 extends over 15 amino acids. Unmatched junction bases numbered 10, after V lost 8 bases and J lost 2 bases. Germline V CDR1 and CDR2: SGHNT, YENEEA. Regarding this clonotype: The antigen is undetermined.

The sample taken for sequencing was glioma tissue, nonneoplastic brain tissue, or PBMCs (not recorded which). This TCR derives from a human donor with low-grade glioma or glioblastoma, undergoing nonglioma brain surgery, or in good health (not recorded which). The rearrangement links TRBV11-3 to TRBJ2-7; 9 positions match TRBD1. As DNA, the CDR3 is TGTGCCAGCTCCCCCCACAGGGGGCCCGCCTACGAGCAGTACTTC. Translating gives CASSPHRGPAYEQYF.